The clone carrying this TCR beta chain was found once. Per the germline V gene, CDR1 is SGHTA and CDR2 is FQGTGA. The length of the CDR3 is 13 residues. V lost 2 bases and J lost 1, with 5 bases in between. This specimen comes from a study of control samples from healthy donors and cancer patients. The repertoire was sequenced with immunoSEQ multiplex PCR; TCRdb's copy has only in-frame clones and lacks some. Of approximately 74,000 clones listed, 94% were seen once; the top ten hold under 3.5%. The V call is TRBV7-3, the J call TRBJ1-1; maybe TRBD1 (5 bases). The sequenced sample was blood. The clonotype originates from a woman aged 25 to 39 in good health. The CDR3 DNA follows: TGTGCCAGCAGCTTACAGGGGAACACTGAAGCTTTCTTT. Its protein is CASSLQGNTEAFF. The complete variable domain, with remaining parts taken from reference TRBV7-3 and TRBJ1-1, reads GAGVSQTPSNKVTEKGKYVELRCDPISGHTALYWYRQSLGQGPEFLIYFQGTGAADDSGLPNDRFFAVRPEGSVSTLKIQRTERGDSAVYLCASSLQGNTEAFFGQGTRLTVV.